The 9 T cell receptor beta chains presented below share a single source sample, sequenced in a study of lymphopenia after photon versus proton radiotherapy. The data were produced by immunoSEQ multiplex PCR, yet TCRdb's version contains in-frame clones alone and is incomplete. The sample consists of tens of thousands of clones, around 94% of them appearing once. Material: peripheral blood, obtained from a patient treated with photon-based radiotherapy. The receptors were gathered from a woman between 45 and 65 years old with cholangiocarcinoma.

About this clone itself: The sample has other DNA sequences that encode this CDR3 too. This chain uses TRBV7-2 with TRBJ1-1, with a tentative D call TRBD1 (5 bases). The CDR3 spans 14 residues. With 1 base removed from V and 2 bases from J, the gap between germline ends came to 8 bases. Germline CDR1 is SGHTA and CDR2 is FQGNSA. This CDR3 reads CASSLGGGNTEAFF. The CDR3 region has the DNA TGTGCCAGCAGCTTAGGTGGGGGTAACACTGAAGCTTTCTTT. Based on the CDR3 plus reference TRBV7-2 and TRBJ1-1, the full variable domain is GAGVSQSPSNKVTEKGKDVELRCDPISGHTALYWYRQSLGQGLEFLIYFQGNSAPDKSGLPSDRFSAERTGGSVSTLTIQRTQQEDSAVYLCASSLGGGNTEAFFGQGTRLTVV.

This clone was found once. The chain couples TRBV30 to TRBJ2-7; D unclear. In germline, CDR1 is GTSNPN, CDR2 SVGIG (reference sequence). The V gene lost 1 base and the J gene lost 3 bases, with 4 bases spanning the gap. The CDR3 has 11 amino acids. CDR3 residues: CAWSENYEQYF. DNA for the CDR3: TGTGCCTGGAGTGAGAACTACGAGCAGTACTTC.

This chain connects TRBV27 to TRBJ1-1; 8 nucleotides match TRBD1. CDR3 length: 13 residues. Germline V gene data show CDR1 as MNHEY and CDR2 as SMNVEV (reference sequence). Trimming removed 6 bases from V and 4 bases from J; junction bases left unmatched: 4. CDR3 nucleotides: TGTGCCAGCAGCTTCAGGGGGCTCACTGAAGCTTTCTTT. This codes for CASSFRGLTEAFF.

This clone was observed once. The V call is TRBV28, the J call TRBJ1-4; tentative D call: TRBD1 (6 bases). Trimming stripped 10 bases from V and 3 bases from J, with 12 bases between. Germline V lookup: CDR1 MDHEN, CDR2 SYDVKM. There are 13 residues in the CDR3. For the CDR3, the DNA is TGTGCCACCCTCACAGGGTCTAATGAAAAACTGTTTTTT. Its translation: CATLTGSNEKLFF.

The V and J genes are TRBV7-9 and TRBJ1-3; D is uncertain. CDR3 length equals 16 residues. The ends were cut back, 1 base at V and 0 bases at J, with 10 bases in the middle. Germline V gene sequence: CDR1 SEHNR, CDR2 FQNEAQ (reference sequence). The CDR3 DNA sequence: TGTGCCAGCAGCTTAGGACACCTGAGCTCTGGAAACACCATATATTTT. Amino acids: CASSLGHLSSGNTIYF.

The chain joins TRBV14 to TRBJ1-4; D uncertain. Trimming cost V 4 bases and J 3 bases, with 6 bases left between them. CDR1 and CDR2 (germline): SGHDN, FVKESK. The CDR3 totals 13 residues. Here the CDR3 DNA reads TGTGCCAGCAGCCGCGGATCTAATGAAAAACTGTTTTTT. Translated: CASSRGSNEKLFF.

V gene TRBV6-5 combines with J gene TRBJ1-3; D is ambiguous. CDR3 length: 13 amino acids. Germline V gene sequence: CDR1 MNHEY, CDR2 SVGAGI. Trimming shortened V by 5 bases and J by 1 base, and 6 bases separated the two germline ends. The CDR3 region has the DNA TGTGCCAGCAGTCGCCCGTCTGGAAACACCATATATTTT. Amino acid sequence: CASSRPSGNTIYF.

The rearrangement joins TRBV10-2 to TRBJ1-5; TRBD1 is a possible D gene (5 bases). V lost 2 bases to trimming and J lost 9 bases, with 20 bases between them. The CDR3 spans 16 residues. CDR1 is WSHSY and CDR2 is SAAADI in the germline V gene. This CDR3 is CASSERGGSWGRPQHF. CDR3 in DNA: TGCGCCAGCAGTGAGAGGGGCGGCTCGTGGGGAAGGCCCCAGCATTTT.

This chain connects TRBV7-2 to TRBJ2-1, with D maybe TRBD2 (5 bases). The CDR3 runs 9 residues. Germline CDR1 and CDR2: SGHTA and FQGNSA. The CDR3 reads CGVGDEQFF. The CDR3 region has the DNA TGTGGGGTCGGGGATGAGCAGTTCTTC.